The 3 T cell receptor beta chains in this list originate from one sample, sequenced in a study of B cell selection in AIRE deficiency (dated by TCRdb to between 2017 and 2020). For sorting, conventional CD4 T cells were defined as CD4+CD127+ cells. Libraries were prepared through the immunoSEQ multiplex PCR assay. TCRdb holds this immuneACCESS table with in-frame rearrangements only. Some clones are missing; in checked studies, unresolved V genes explain under half, and the rest has no known cause. For this sample there are 20,000 to 25,000 clones; 97% appear just once. The ten largest make up around 0.33% of the sample. Sequenced material: conventional CD4+ T cells sorted from PBMCs. These receptors were taken from a human donor with AIRE deficiency.

V is TRBV5-4 and J is TRBJ2-7, with a weak D call TRBD2 (5 bases). Germline CDR1 is SGHNT and CDR2 is YYREEE (reference sequence). The V gene lost 2 bases and the J gene lost 3 bases, with 12 bases spanning the gap. The length of the CDR3 is 14 residues. Here the CDR3 DNA reads TGTGCCAGCAGCTTTTCCCCTACTAGCTACGAGCAGTACTTC. Translation gives CASSFSPTSYEQYF.

The chain uses TRBV6-6 and TRBJ2-1, with TRBD2 identical over 9 bases. This CDR3 spans 15 amino acids. V trimming: 6 bases; J trimming: 4 bases; junction bases outside the gene matches: 7. CDR1 MNHNY and CDR2 SVGAGI come from the germline V gene (reference sequence). The CDR3 nucleotides read TGTGCCAGCAGCTACAGGCTAGCGGGATACAATGAGCAGTTCTTC. Protein product: CASSYRLAGYNEQFF.

This clone was seen a single time. This chain connects TRBV2 to TRBJ2-1; 9 bases agree with TRBD2. The CDR3 is made up of 14 amino acids. With 2 bases clipped from V and 6 bases from J, the junction kept 2 bases outside the gene matches. Per germline, CDR1 SNHLY and CDR2 FYNNEI. Here the CDR3 DNA reads TGTGCCAGCAGTGAACCTAGCGGGATCAATGAGCAGTTCTTC. This translates into CASSEPSGINEQFF.